Listed here are 31 T cell receptor beta chains from one sample, sequenced in a study of vaccination effects on CD4 cells after COVID-19. These receptors are not linked to any known antigen. Pools of viral peptides were used by the ViraFEST assay to expand antigen-specific CD4+ T cells ahead of sequencing. CD4+ T cells were isolated after around 10 days of culture. PCR confirmed that the person was infected with SARS-CoV-2 between March and December 2020. Two-dose vaccination with either BNT162b2 or mRNA-1273 was given to the participants. Here immunoSEQ multiplex PCR was the method, and the copy in TCRdb shows in-frame clones only, minus some. The sample holds 15,000 or so clones, less than 85% seen once. The sequencing here drew on CD4+ T cells from PBMCs cultured with SARS-CoV-2 spike peptides, taken after COVID-19 vaccination. These receptor sequences come from a human donor who had a prior SARS-CoV-2 infection.

The chain is built from TRBV7-2 and TRBJ2-3; TRBD2 agrees at 15 bases. CDR1 SGHTA and CDR2 FQGNSA come from the germline V gene. The CDR3 covers 15 residues. The V gene end was trimmed by 1 base and the J gene end by 8 bases; junction bases not matched to a gene: 1. CDR3 loop: CASSLGTSGGATQYF. Written as DNA, the CDR3 is TGTGCCAGCAGCTTAGGGACTAGCGGGGGGGCTACGCAGTATTTT.

The chain links TRBV11-2 to TRBJ2-7, with 8 bases identical to TRBD1. This CDR3 spans 15 amino acids. Germline CDR1 SGHAT, CDR2 FQNNGV. The ends lost 5 bases at V and 5 bases at J; junction bases unmatched: 11. The CDR3 spells CASSPRQGSPHEQYF. The CDR3 DNA reads as TGTGCCAGCAGCCCCCGACAGGGGTCCCCCCACGAGCAGTACTTC.

J is TRBJ1-2 and V is TRBV5-4; D call uncertain. From germline, CDR1 is SGHNT and CDR2 YYREEE (reference sequence). This CDR3 has 13 amino acids. Trimming cost V 0 bases and J 4 bases, with 7 bases left between them. Here the CDR3 reads CASSLEGSYGYTF. As DNA, the CDR3 is TGTGCCAGCAGCTTGGAGGGAAGCTATGGCTACACCTTC.

Within the sample, this clone is medium-sized. This chain uses TRBV19 with TRBJ2-7; D remains unclear. V shed 6 bases and J shed 2 bases, with 14 bases lying between them. The CDR3 covers 14 residues. Germline V gives CDR1 LNHDA, CDR2 SQIVND (reference sequence). The CDR3 DNA follows: TGTGCCAGTAGGCTCTCCGAGAAAACCTACGAGCAGTACTTC. It translates to CASRLSEKTYEQYF.

A note on this clone: An end of the junction does not agree with germline; a read error may underlie this. This chain connects TRBV9 to TRBJ1-1; D call uncertain. Germline V gives CDR1 SGDLS, CDR2 YYNGEE. The CDR3 has 16 amino acids. The CDR3 protein is CASSVAPEGYYPKLVF. DNA of the CDR3: TGTGCCAGCAGCGTAGCCCCAGAGGGATACTATCCAAAGCTTGTCTTT.

The CDR3 here is CASSLSRFEQYF. CDR3 nucleotides: TGTGCCAGCAGCTTGTCCCGTTTCGAGCAGTACTTC. This chain joins TRBV5-8 and TRBJ2-7; D is uncertain. V lost 1 base and J lost 6, with 8 bases in between. Germline lookup yields CDR1 SGHTS and CDR2 YDEGEE. The CDR3 covers 12 residues.

This clone was recorded a few times. V gene TRBV7-3 combines with J gene TRBJ2-2; D possibly corresponds to TRBD2 (5 bases). V was trimmed by 1 base and J by 5 bases, leaving 8 bases between them. Germline V gives CDR1 SGHTA, CDR2 FQGTGA. The CDR3 spans 14 residues. CDR3 DNA: TGTGCCAGCAGCTTAAATCCGGGAACCGGGGAGCTGTTTTTT. Amino acid sequence: CASSLNPGTGELFF. The variable domain in full, completed from reference TRBV7-3 and TRBJ2-2, reads GAGVSQTPSNKVTEKGKYVELRCDPISGHTALYWYRQSLGQGPEFLIYFQGTGAADDSGLPNDRFFAVRPEGSVSTLKIQRTERGDSAVYLCASSLNPGTGELFFGEGSRLTVL.

In its sample, this clone was seen once. At one end the junction does not follow the germline gene, possibly because of a read error. CDR3 protein: CASSSSGVNTGELFF. The CDR3 region has the DNA TGTGCTAGCAGCAGTAGCGGGGTCAACACCGGGGAGCTGTTTTTT. V and J are TRBV7-7 and TRBJ2-2; 8 bases are shared with TRBD2. The CDR3 totals 15 residues. Germline V CDR1 and CDR2: SSHAT, FNYEAQ (reference sequence). Variable domain in full (rest from reference TRBV7-7 and TRBJ2-2): GAGVSQSPRYKVTKRGQDVTLRCDPISSHATLYWYQQALGQGPEFLTYFNYEAQPDKSGLPSDRFSAERPEGSISTLTIQRTEQRDSAMYRCASSSSGVNTGELFFGEGSRLTVL.

V and J are TRBV11-2 and TRBJ1-2; D uncertain. This CDR3 region has 14 residues. Germline V gene lookup returns CDR1 SGHAT and CDR2 FQNNGV. Trimming left V 0 bases short and J 4 bases short, with 9 bases between. The CDR3 spells CASSLEFAGYGYTF. For the CDR3, the DNA is TGTGCCAGCAGCTTAGAGTTTGCGGGCTATGGCTACACCTTC.

This chain uses TRBV7-9 with TRBJ2-2, with D perhaps TRBD2 (7 bases). This CDR3 is built from 15 residues. The V end lost 3 bases, the J end lost 10 bases, and 18 bases lay between the germline ends. CDR1 and CDR2 (germline): SEHNR, FQNEAQ (reference sequence). The CDR3 bases are TGTGCCAGCAGCTTTTCCACGGGGGGCCCCGAGGAGCTGTTTTTT. This codes for CASSFSTGGPEELFF.

This clone rates as medium-sized (0.01 to 0.1%). The rearrangement joins TRBV5-1 to TRBJ2-7, with TRBD2 matching over 7 bases. Germline lookup yields CDR1 SGHRS and CDR2 YFSETQ. The CDR3 contains 16 residues. J lost 0 bases, V lost 0 bases, and 6 bases had no gene match. CDR3 sequence: CASSLANLADSYEQYF. CDR3 sequence (DNA): TGCGCCAGCAGCTTGGCCAATCTAGCGGACTCCTACGAGCAGTACTTC.

V gene TRBV5-4 combines with J gene TRBJ2-3; 10 bases align to TRBD1. The CDR3 is made up of 15 amino acids. Germline CDR1 SGHNT, CDR2 YYREEE (reference sequence). V shed 2 bases, J shed 2 bases, and the junction held 2 bases outside the gene matches. The chain's CDR3 is CASSFGQGDTDTQYF. Here the CDR3 DNA reads TGTGCCAGCAGCTTTGGACAGGGGGACACAGATACGCAGTATTTT.

The V gene is TRBV9, the J gene TRBJ2-5; a possible D gene is TRBD2 (5 bases). Deletions cut 4 bases from V and 5 bases from J, with 15 bases between. Looked up from germline, CDR1 is SGDLS and CDR2 is YYNGEE. CDR3 length: 14 residues. CDR3: CASSSYARRETQYF. The CDR3 DNA reads TGTGCCAGCAGCTCGTACGCGAGGAGGGAGACCCAGTACTTC.

The rearrangement uses TRBV2 and TRBJ1-2; 10 positions agree with TRBD1. Germline CDR1 SNHLY, CDR2 FYNNEI. Trimming cost V 6 bases and J 7 bases; bases outside gene matches: 2. This CDR3 has 12 amino acids. The CDR3 coding sequence is TGTGCCAGCAGGGACAGGGGGTTTGGCTACACCTTC. Translated: CASRDRGFGYTF.

This clone is a singleton in its sample. J is TRBJ1-1 and V is TRBV5-1, with a possible D match to TRBD1 (6 bases). V lost 4 bases to trimming and J lost 0 bases, with 7 bases between them. Germline CDR1 reads SGHRS; CDR2 reads YFSETQ. There are 13 residues in the CDR3. The CDR3 nucleotides are TGCGCCAGCAGCCCAGGGGTGAACACTGAAGCTTTCTTT. This sequence encodes CASSPGVNTEAFF.

The chain employs TRBV3-1 (or the pseudogene TRBV3-2) and TRBJ2-1; TRBD2 matches 11 bases. CDR1 LGHDT and CDR2 YNNKEL come from the germline V gene (reference sequence). Trimming took 0 bases from V and 8 from J; bases not matched to a gene: 6. The CDR3 loop spans 16 amino acids. CDR3 sequence (DNA): TGTGCCAGCAGCCAAGATCCAACTAGCGGGAGCCATGAGCAGTTCTTC. Residues: CASSQDPTSGSHEQFF.

The CDR3 sequence: CASSLQDRVEGYTF. Here the CDR3 DNA reads TGTGCCAGCTCACTACAGGACAGGGTAGAAGGCTACACCTTC. This chain connects TRBV18 to TRBJ1-2; the match to TRBD1 covers 8 bases. CDR3 length equals 14 residues. Germline V gene sequence: CDR1 KGHSH, CDR2 LQKENI. V lost 4 bases to trimming and J lost 8 bases; unmatched junction nucleotides: 9.

The sample holds one count of this clone. In DNA form, the CDR3 reads TGTGCCAGCAGCTTAGCCGGGGACGGCTATGGCTACACCTTC. Protein sequence: CASSLAGDGYGYTF. The chain employs TRBV13 and TRBJ1-2, with D perhaps matching TRBD1 (5 bases). This CDR3 is 14 amino acids long. Germline CDR1 reads PRHDT; CDR2 reads FYEKMQ (reference sequence). V was clipped by 1 base and J by 4 bases, with 10 bases between them.

This clone was counted a single time. The chain has TRBV6-5 and TRBJ1-1; D may be TRBD1 (5 bases). CDR1 and CDR2 from the germline V gene are MNHEY and SVGAGI. The V and J ends lost 0 bases and 4 bases respectively, with 12 bases between them. There are 15 residues in the CDR3. The DNA for the CDR3 is TGTGCCAGCAGTTACTCGAGCCAGGGTTTCACTGAAGCTTTCTTT. It translates to CASSYSSQGFTEAFF.

The gene calls are TRBV3-1 (or the pseudogene TRBV3-2) and TRBJ1-2, with D possibly matching TRBD1 (6 bases). CDR1 and CDR2 from the germline V gene are LGHDT and YNNKEL (reference sequence). Trimming cost V 2 bases and J 8 bases, with 21 bases left between them. The CDR3 totals 16 residues. This CDR3 reads CASSQPQGTGGEGYTF. The CDR3 DNA sequence: TGTGCCAGCAGCCAACCACAGGGAACTGGGGGAGAGGGCTACACCTTC.

This chain links TRBV5-4 with TRBJ1-4, with 7 bases that match TRBD1. Per germline, CDR1 SGHNT and CDR2 YYREEE (reference sequence). The CDR3 contains 15 residues. V shed 3 bases, J shed 11 bases, and the junction held 13 bases outside the gene matches. Here the CDR3 reads CASSSQQGTSGKLFF. For the CDR3, the DNA is TGTGCCAGCAGCTCTCAACAGGGGACTTCGGGGAAACTGTTTTTT.

The chain recombines TRBV4-2 with TRBJ2-5; 11 nucleotides match TRBD2. The CDR3 is made up of 17 amino acids. Germline CDR1 is LGHNA and CDR2 is YNFKEQ. Losses at the gene ends were 2 bases for V and 2 bases for J; bases not matched to a gene: 7. CDR3 DNA: TGTGCCAGCAGCCAATCGTCGGGGACTAGCGGACAAGAGACCCAGTACTTC. As protein: CASSQSSGTSGQETQYF.

In DNA, the CDR3 is TGCGCCAGCGGGGGGACTAGGCTATACAATGAGCAGTTCTTC. It codes for CASGGTRLYNEQFF. This chain connects TRBV4-3 to TRBJ2-1, with 8 bases aligning to TRBD2. This CDR3 comprises 14 residues. The V gene's germline CDR1 is LGHNA and CDR2 YSLEER. Trimming removed 8 bases from V and 4 bases from J; junction bases left unmatched: 7.

The V gene is TRBV30, the J gene TRBJ1-1, with 7 bases lining up with TRBD1. V was pared by 3 bases and J by 5 bases, with 6 bases of the junction left unmatched. The germline V gene has CDR1 GTSNPN and CDR2 SVGIG (reference sequence). The CDR3 length is 13 residues. The CDR3 loop is CAWSRDSYTEAFF. The DNA of the CDR3 is TGTGCCTGGAGCCGGGACAGTTATACTGAAGCTTTCTTT.

The V call is TRBV11-2, the J call TRBJ1-1, with a weak D call TRBD1 (5 bases). Trimming took off 0 bases at V and 7 bases at J, with 24 bases between the two ends. The CDR3 has 18 residues. CDR1 and CDR2 from the germline V gene are SGHAT and FQNNGV. CDR3 sequence: CASSLDLYPLGPGIEAFF. As DNA, the CDR3 is TGTGCCAGCAGCTTAGATCTATACCCCCTGGGGCCCGGGATTGAAGCTTTCTTT.

The gene calls are TRBV4-2 and TRBJ2-3, with TRBD2 matching over 15 bases. V dropped 4 bases and J dropped 7; count of bases not matched to a gene: 6. Looked up from germline, CDR1 is LGHNA and CDR2 is YNFKEQ. This CDR3 has 16 amino acids. DNA of the CDR3: TGTGCCAGCAGCCCCGCCGGGACTAGCGGGAGGTATACGCAGTATTTT. Translating it yields CASSPAGTSGRYTQYF.

This chain uses TRBV4-2 with TRBJ2-5; 8 nucleotides line up with TRBD2. From germline, CDR1 is LGHNA and CDR2 YNFKEQ. This CDR3 comprises 15 residues. V gave up 5 bases and J gave up 5 bases; unmatched junction bases: 10. DNA for the CDR3: TGTGCCAGCAGCAGTGTAGCGGGAATGGCGGAGACCCAGTACTTC. This sequence encodes CASSSVAGMAETQYF.

The chain carries TRBV3-1 (or the pseudogene TRBV3-2) and TRBJ2-7; no definite D call. V was shortened by 2 bases and J by 4 bases, with 6 bases between the two germline ends. CDR1 is LGHDT, CDR2 YNNKEL, per germline (reference sequence). This CDR3 has 12 amino acids. The CDR3 DNA is TGTGCCAGCAGCCAATACCGTTACGAGCAGTACTTC. Amino acids: CASSQYRYEQYF.

The rearrangement links TRBV12-3 or TRBV12-4 to TRBJ2-5; D gene ambiguous. The CDR3 has 11 residues. Trimming took off 6 bases at V and 4 bases at J, with 6 bases between the two ends. The chain's CDR3 is CASSALETQYF. The CDR3 DNA reads TGTGCCAGCAGCGCCTTAGAGACCCAGTACTTC.

The chain couples TRBV27 to TRBJ2-5; D gene ambiguous. Germline CDR1 reads MNHEY; CDR2 reads SMNVEV (reference sequence). Trimming took 0 bases from V and 5 from J, leaving 4 bases between them. The CDR3 sequence is 12 residues long. CDR3 sequence reads: CASSLSGETQYF. The CDR3 bases are TGTGCCAGCAGTTTATCCGGGGAGACCCAGTACTTC.

V and J are TRBV5-1 and TRBJ1-3, with D tentatively TRBD1 (6 bases). The germline V gene has CDR1 SGHRS and CDR2 YFSETQ. CDR3 length equals 15 residues. Trimming took off 1 base at V and 4 bases at J, with 12 bases between the two ends. The CDR3 DNA is TGCGCCAGCAGCTTGACAGGGATGAGCGGAAACACCATATATTTT. Its translation: CASSLTGMSGNTIYF.